This TCR beta chain was identified during a study of cytomegalovirus exposure and HLA in healthy donors. This clone was observed a few times. Germline is not matched at one junction end, which may reflect a read error. The CDR3 is 14 residues long. CDR1 is MNHNY, CDR2 SVGAGI, per germline (reference sequence). PCR used 60 Vbeta primers and 13 Jbeta primers. Generated by immunoSEQ multiplex PCR, the TCRdb table keeps only in-frame clones and is missing some. The sample records tens of thousands of clones, roughly 79% being singletons. The receptor comes from a man aged 35 to 55 in good health and CMV-seronegative. The sample was PBMCs. The chain recombines TRBV6-6 with TRBJ2-7, with 8 bases fitting TRBD2. The CDR3 protein is CATSSTGRAYEQYF. The CDR3 DNA is TGTGCCACCAGTTCTACCGGGAGGGCCTACGAGCAGTACTTC.